The clone carrying this TCR beta chain was observed a handful of times. This sample stems from a study of blood T cell repertoires in COVID-19. The overall study: The origin of the acute and convalescent COVID-19 samples was the United States, Italy and Spain. T cells, B-cell-depleted T cells, or PBMCs supplied cDNA or gDNA.

The CDR3 sequence is 15 residues long. V lost 0 bases, J lost 1 base, and 6 bases lay in between. Germline CDR1 is KGHSH and CDR2 is LQKENI. Some clones are missing from TCRdb's copy, which holds only in-frame ones; the method was immunoSEQ multiplex PCR. The top ten hold roughly 0.86% of the sample, which has approximately 100,000 clones, 70% to 75% seen once. V gene TRBV18 combines with J gene TRBJ2-2, with unresolved D. The sample taken for sequencing was peripheral blood. This TCR was sampled from a human donor with acute or convalescent COVID-19. The donor label of this sample is uncertain. The CDR3 loop is CASSPPGLNTGELFF. The CDR3 coding sequence is TGTGCCAGCTCACCACCGGGCCTGAACACCGGGGAGCTGTTTTTT.